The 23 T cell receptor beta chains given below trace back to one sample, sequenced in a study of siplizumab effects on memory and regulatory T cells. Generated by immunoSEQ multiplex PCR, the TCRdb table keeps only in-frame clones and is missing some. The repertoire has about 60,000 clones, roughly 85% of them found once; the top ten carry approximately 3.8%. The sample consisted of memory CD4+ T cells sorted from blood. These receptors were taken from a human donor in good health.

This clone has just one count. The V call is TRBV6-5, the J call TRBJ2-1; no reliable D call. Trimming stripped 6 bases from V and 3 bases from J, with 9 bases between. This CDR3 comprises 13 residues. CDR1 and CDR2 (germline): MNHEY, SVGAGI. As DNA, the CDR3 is TGTGCCAGCAGCCCGCTCCTCTACAATGAGCAGTTCTTC. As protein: CASSPLLYNEQFF.

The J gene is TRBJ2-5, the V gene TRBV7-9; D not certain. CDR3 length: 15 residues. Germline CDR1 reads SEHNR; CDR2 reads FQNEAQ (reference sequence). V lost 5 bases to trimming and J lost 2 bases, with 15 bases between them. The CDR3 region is CASSPKRRVQETQYF. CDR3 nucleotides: TGTGCCAGCAGCCCAAAACGCCGGGTTCAAGAGACCCAGTACTTC.

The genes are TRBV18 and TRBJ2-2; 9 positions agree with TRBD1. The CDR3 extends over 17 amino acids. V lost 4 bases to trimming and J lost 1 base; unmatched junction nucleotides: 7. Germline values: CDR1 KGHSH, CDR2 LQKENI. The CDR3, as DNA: TGTGCCAGCTCACTCCTCGGGACAGGGCTGAACACCGGGGAGCTGTTTTTT. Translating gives CASSLLGTGLNTGELFF. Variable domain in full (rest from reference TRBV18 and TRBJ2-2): NAGVMQNPRHLVRRRGQEARLRCSPMKGHSHVYWYRQLPEEGLKFMVYLQKENIIDESGMPKERFSAEFPKEGPSILRIQQVVRGDSAAYFCASSLLGTGLNTGELFFGEGSRLTVL.

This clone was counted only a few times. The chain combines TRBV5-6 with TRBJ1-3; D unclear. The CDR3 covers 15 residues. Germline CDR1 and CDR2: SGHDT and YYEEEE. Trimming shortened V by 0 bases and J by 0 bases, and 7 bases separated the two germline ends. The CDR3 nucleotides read TGTGCCAGCAGCTTGGGGGTTCACTCTGGAAACACCATATATTTT. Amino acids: CASSLGVHSGNTIYF.

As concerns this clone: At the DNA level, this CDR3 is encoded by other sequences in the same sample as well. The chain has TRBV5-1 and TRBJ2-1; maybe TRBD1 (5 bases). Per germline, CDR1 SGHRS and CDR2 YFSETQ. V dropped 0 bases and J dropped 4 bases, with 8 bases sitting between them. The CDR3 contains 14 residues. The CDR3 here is CASSLGQSYNEQFF. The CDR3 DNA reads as TGCGCCAGCAGCTTGGGACAGAGTTACAATGAGCAGTTCTTC.

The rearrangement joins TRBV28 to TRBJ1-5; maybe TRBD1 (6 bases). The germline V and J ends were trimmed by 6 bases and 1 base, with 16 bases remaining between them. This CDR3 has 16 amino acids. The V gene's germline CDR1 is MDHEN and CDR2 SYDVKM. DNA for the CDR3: TGTGCCAGCAGCAGTCCGGAACAGGGCAGCAATCAGCCCCAGCATTTT. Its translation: CASSSPEQGSNQPQHF.

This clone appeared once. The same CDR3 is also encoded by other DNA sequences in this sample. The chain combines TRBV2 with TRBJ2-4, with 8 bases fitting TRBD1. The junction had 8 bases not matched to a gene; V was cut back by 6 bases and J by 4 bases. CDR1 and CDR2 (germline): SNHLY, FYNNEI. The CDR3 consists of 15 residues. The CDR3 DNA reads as TGTGCCAGCAGGGTTGGAACAGGGGGTAAAAACATTCAGTACTTC. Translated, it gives CASRVGTGGKNIQYF.

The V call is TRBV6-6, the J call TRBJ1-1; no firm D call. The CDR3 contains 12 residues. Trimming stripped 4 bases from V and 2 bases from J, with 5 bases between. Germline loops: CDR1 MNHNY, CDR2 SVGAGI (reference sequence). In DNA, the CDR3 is TGTGCCAGCAGTTGGGGTAACACTGAAGCTTTCTTT. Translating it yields CASSWGNTEAFF.

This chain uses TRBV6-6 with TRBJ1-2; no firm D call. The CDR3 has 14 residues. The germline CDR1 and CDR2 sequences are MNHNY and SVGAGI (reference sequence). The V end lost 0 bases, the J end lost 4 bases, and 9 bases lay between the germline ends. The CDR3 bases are TGTGCCAGCAGTTACTCGATAGAATTCTATGGCTACACCTTC. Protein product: CASSYSIEFYGYTF.

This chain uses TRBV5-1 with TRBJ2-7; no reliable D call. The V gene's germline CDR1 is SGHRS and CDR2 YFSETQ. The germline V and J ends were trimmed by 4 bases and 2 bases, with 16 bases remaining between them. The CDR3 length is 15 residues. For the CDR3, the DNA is TGCGCCAGCAGCGCCCCACAAGGGAAGCCCTACGAGCAGTACTTC. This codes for CASSAPQGKPYEQYF.

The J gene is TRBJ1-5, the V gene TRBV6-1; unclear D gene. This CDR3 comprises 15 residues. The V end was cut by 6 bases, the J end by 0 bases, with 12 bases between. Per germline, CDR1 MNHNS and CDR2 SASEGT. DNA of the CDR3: TGTGCCAGCAGGCGGTCAGGAAATAGCAATCAGCCCCAGCATTTT. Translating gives CASRRSGNSNQPQHF.

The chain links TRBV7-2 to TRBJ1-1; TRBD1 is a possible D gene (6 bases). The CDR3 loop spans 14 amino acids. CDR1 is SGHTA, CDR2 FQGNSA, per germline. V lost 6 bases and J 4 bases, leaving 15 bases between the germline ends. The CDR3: CASSSQGGGTEAFF. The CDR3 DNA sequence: TGTGCCAGCAGTTCACAGGGTGGAGGCACTGAAGCTTTCTTT.

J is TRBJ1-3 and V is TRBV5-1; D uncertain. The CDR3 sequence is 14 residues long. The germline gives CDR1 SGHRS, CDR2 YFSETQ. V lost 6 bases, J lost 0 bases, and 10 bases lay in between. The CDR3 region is CASTPGLSGNTIYF. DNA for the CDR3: TGCGCCAGCACCCCGGGCCTCTCTGGAAACACCATATATTTT.

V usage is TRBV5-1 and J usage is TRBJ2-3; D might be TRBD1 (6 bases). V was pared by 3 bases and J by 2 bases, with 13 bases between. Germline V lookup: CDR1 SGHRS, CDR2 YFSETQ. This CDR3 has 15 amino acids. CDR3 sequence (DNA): TGCGCCAGCAGCTCAGCAGGGGCCACCACAGATACGCAGTATTTT. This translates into CASSSAGATTDTQYF.

DNA of the CDR3: TGTGCCAGCAGCTTAGGAGCGATGATCGGGACAGATACGCAGTATTTT. This gives the protein CASSLGAMIGTDTQYF. The chain has TRBV11-1 and TRBJ2-3; D remains ambiguous. Trimming removed 1 base at V and 3 bases at J, with 14 bases between. This CDR3 is 16 amino acids long. The V gene's germline CDR1 is SGHAT and CDR2 FQDESV (reference sequence).

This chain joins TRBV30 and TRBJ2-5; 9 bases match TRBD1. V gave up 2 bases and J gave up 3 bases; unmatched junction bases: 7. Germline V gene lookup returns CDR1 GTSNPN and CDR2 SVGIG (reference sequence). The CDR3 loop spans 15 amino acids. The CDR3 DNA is TGTGCCTGGAGTCATACTTGGACAGGGGAAGAGACCCAGTACTTC. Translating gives CAWSHTWTGEETQYF.

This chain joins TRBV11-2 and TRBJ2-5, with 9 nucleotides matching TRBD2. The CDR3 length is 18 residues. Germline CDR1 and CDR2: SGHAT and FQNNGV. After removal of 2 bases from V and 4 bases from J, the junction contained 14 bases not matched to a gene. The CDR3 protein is CASSLKEGGGASGETQYF. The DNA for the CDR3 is TGTGCCAGCAGCTTAAAGGAGGGCGGGGGGGCGTCCGGAGAGACCCAGTACTTC.

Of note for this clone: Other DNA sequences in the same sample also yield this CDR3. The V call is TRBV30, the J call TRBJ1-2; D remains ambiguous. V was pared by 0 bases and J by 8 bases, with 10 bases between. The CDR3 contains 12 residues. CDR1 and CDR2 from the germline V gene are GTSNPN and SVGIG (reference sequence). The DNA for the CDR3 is TGTGCCTGGAGTGTAAAGGGTGGGGGCTACACCTTC. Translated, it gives CAWSVKGGGYTF.

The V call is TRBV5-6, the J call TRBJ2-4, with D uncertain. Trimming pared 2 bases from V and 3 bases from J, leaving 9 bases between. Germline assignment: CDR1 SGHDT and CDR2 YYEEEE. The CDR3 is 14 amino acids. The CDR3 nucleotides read TGTGCCAGCAGCTTTTCGGCTCTCAAAAACATTCAGTACTTC. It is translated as CASSFSALKNIQYF.

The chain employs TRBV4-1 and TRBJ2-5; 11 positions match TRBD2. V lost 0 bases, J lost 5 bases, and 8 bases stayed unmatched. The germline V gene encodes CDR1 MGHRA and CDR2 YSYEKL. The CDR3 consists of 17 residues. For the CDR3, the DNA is TGCGCCAGCAGCCAAGATAATAGCGGGGGGGCCGGGGAGACCCAGTACTTC. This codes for CASSQDNSGGAGETQYF.

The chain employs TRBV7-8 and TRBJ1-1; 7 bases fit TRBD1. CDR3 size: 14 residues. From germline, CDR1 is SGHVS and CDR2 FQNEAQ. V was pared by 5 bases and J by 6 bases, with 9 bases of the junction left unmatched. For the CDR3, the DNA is TGTGCCAGCAGCCTTGACAGGGATCGATCTGAAGCTTTCTTT. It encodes CASSLDRDRSEAFF.

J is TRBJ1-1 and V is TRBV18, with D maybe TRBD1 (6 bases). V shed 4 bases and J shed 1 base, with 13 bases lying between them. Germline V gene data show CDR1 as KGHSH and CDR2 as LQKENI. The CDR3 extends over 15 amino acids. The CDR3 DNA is TGTGCCAGCTCACTGAACAGGGTTGGGAACACTGAAGCTTTCTTT. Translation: CASSLNRVGNTEAFF.

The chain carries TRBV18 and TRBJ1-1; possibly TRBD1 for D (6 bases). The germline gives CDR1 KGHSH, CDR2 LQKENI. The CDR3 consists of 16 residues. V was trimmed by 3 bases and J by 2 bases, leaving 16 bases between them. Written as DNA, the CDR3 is TGTGCCAGCTCACCGAACCGGGACAAAGGAAACACTGAAGCTTTCTTT. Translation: CASSPNRDKGNTEAFF. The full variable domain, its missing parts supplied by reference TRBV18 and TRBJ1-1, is NAGVMQNPRHLVRRRGQEARLRCSPMKGHSHVYWYRQLPEEGLKFMVYLQKENIIDESGMPKERFSAEFPKEGPSILRIQQVVRGDSAAYFCASSPNRDKGNTEAFFGQGTRLTVV.